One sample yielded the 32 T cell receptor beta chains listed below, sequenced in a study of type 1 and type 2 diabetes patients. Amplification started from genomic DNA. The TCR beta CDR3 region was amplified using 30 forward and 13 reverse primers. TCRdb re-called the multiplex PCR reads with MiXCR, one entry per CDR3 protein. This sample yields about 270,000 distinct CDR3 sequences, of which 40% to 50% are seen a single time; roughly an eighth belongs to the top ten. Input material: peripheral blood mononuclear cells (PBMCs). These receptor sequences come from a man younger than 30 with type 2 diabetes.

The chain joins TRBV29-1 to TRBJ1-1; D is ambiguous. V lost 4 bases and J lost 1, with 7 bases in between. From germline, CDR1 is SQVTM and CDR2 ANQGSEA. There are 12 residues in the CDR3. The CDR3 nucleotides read TGCAGCGTTGTAGGAGAGAACACTGAAGCTTTCTTT. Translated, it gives CSVVGENTEAFF. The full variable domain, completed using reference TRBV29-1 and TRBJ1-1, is SAVISQKPSRDICQRGTSLTIQCQVDSQVTMMFWYRQQPGQSLTLIATANQGSEATYESGFVIDKFPISRPNLTFSTLTVSNMSPEDSSIYLCSVVGENTEAFFGQGTRLTVV.

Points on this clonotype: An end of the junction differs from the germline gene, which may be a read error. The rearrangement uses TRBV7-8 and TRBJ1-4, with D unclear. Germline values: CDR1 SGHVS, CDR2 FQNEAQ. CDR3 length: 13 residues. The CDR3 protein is CASSPTRTGVTIF. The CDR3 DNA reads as TGTGCCAGCAGCCCAACTCGGACGGGCGTAACGATTTTT.

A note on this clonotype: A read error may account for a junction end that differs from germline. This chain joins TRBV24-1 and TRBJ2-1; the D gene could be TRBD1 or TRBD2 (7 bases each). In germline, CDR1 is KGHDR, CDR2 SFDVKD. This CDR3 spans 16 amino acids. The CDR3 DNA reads TGTGCCACCAGTGACCTTACAGGGGAGGGATACAATAAGCAGTTCTTC. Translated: CATSDLTGEGYNKQFF.

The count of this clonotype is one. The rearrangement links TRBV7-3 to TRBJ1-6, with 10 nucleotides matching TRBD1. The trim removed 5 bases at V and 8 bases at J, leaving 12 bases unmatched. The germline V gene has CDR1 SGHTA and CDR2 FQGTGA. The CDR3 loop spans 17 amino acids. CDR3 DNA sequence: TGTGCCAGCAGCCCCGGTCCCGGGACAGGGGATGATTCACCCCTCCACTTT. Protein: CASSPGPGTGDDSPLHF.

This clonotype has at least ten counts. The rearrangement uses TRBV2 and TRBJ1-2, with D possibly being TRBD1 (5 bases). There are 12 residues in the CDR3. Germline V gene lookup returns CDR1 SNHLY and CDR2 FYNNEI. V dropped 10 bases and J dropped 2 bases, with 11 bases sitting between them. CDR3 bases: TGTGCCACCTCGGGACCAAACTATGGCTACACCTTC. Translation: CATSGPNYGYTF.

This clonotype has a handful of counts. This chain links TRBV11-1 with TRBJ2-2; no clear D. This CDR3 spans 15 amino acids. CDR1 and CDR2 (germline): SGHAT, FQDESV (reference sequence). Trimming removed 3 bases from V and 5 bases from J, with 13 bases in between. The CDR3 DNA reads TGTGCCAGCAGCTTCGACGAGGCGGAAACCGGGGAGCTGTTTTTT. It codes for CASSFDEAETGELFF.

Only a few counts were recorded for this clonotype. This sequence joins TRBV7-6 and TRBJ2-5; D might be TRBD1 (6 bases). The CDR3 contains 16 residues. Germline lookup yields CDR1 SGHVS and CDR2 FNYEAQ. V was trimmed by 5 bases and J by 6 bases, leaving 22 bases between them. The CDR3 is CASSRPSQGSSKTQYF. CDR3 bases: TGTGCCAGCAGCCGGCCGTCCCAGGGGAGTAGTAAGACCCAGTACTTC. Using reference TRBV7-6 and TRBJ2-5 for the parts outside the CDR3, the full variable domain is GAGVSQSPRYKVTKRGQDVALRCDPISGHVSLYWYRQALGQGPEFLTYFNYEAQQDKSGLPNDRFSAERPEGSISTLTIQRTEQRDSAMYRCASSRPSQGSSKTQYFGPGTRLLVL.

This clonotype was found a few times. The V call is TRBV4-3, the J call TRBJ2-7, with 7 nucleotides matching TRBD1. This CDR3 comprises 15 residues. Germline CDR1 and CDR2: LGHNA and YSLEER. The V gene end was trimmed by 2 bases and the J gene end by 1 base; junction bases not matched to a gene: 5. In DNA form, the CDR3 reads TGCGCCAGCAGCCAAAACCCGACAGGGTCCTACGAGCAGTACTTC. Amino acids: CASSQNPTGSYEQYF.

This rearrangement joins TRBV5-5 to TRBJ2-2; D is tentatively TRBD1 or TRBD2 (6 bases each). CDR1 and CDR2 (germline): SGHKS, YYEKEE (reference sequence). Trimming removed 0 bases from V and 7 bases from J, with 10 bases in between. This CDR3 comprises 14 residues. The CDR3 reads CASSLAGEVGELFF. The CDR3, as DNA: TGTGCCAGCAGCTTGGCAGGGGAGGTCGGGGAGCTGTTTTTT.

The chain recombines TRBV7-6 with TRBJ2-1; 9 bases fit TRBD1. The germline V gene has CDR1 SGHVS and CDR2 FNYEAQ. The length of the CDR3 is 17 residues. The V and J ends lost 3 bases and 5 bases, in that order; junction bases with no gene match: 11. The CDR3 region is CASSLGQGVPRDNEQFF. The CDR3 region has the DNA TGTGCCAGCAGCTTGGGACAGGGTGTCCCCCGGGACAATGAGCAGTTCTTC.

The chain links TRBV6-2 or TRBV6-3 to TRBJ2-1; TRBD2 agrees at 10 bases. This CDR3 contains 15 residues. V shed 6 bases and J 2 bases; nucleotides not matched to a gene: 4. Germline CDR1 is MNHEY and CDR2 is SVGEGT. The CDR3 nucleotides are TGTGCCAGCAGGCCCAGCGGGGGGGCCTACAATGAGCAGTTCTTC. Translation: CASRPSGGAYNEQFF.

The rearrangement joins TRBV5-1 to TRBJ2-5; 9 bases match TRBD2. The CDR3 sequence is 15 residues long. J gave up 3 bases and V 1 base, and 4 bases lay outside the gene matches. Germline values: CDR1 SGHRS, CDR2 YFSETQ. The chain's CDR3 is CASSLNSGGEETQYF. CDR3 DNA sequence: TGCGCCAGCAGCTTGAATAGCGGGGGTGAAGAGACCCAGTACTTC.

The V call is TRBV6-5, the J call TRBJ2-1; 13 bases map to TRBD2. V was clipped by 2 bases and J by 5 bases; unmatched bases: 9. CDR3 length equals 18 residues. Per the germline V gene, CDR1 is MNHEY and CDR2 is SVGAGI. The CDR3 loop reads CASSYTSPLAGGNNEQFF. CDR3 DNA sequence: TGTGCCAGCAGTTACACCTCGCCACTAGCGGGGGGGAACAATGAGCAGTTCTTC.

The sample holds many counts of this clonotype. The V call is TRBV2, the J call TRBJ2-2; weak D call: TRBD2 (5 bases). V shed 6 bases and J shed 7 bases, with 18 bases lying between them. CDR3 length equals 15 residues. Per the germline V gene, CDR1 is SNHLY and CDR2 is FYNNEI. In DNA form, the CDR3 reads TGTGCCAGCAGGGCACTAGGTAGTGGCTACGGGGAGCTGTTTTTT. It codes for CASRALGSGYGELFF.

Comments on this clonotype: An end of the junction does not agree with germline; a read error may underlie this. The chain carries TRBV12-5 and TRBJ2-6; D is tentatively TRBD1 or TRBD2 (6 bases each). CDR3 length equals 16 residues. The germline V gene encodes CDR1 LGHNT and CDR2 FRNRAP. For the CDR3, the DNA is TGTGCCAGCGGAATTGGGGGCGGGGCTGGGGCCAACGTCCTGGCTTTC. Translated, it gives CASGIGGGAGANVLAF. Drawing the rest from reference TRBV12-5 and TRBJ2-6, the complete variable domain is DARVTQTPRHKVTEMGQEVTMRCQPILGHNTVFWYRQTMMQGLELLAYFRNRAPLDDSGMPKDRFSAEMPDATLATLKIQPSEPRDSAVYFCASGIGGGAGANVLAFGAGSRLTVL.

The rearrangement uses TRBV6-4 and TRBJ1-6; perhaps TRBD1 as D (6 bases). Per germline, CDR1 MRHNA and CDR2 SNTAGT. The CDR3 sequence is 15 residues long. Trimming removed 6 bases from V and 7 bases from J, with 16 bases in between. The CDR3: CASSILTGRNSPLHF. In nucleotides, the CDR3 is TGTGCCAGCAGCATCCTAACAGGGCGGAATTCACCCCTCCACTTT.

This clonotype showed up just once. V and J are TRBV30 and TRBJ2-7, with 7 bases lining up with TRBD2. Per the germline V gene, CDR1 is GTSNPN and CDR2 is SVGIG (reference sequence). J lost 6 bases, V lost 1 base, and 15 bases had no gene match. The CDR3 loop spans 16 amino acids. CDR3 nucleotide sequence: TGTGCCTGGAGTGCAAAGGATTGGCGGGAGTTACTCGAGCAGTACTTC. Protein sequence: CAWSAKDWRELLEQYF. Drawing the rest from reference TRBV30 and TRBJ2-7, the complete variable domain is SQTIHQWPATLVQPVGSPLSLECTVEGTSNPNLYWYRQAAGRGLQLLFYSVGIGQISSEVPQNLSASRPQDRQFILSSKKLLLSDSGFYLCAWSAKDWRELLEQYFGPGTRLTVT.

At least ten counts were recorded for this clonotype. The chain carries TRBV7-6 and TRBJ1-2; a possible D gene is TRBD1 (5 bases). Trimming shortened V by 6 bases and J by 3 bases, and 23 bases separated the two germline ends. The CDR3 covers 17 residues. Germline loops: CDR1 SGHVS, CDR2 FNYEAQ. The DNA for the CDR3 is TGTGCCAGCAGTCTAGGATTGTCAGGGAAGGAGTACTATGGCTACACCTTC. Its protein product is CASSLGLSGKEYYGYTF.

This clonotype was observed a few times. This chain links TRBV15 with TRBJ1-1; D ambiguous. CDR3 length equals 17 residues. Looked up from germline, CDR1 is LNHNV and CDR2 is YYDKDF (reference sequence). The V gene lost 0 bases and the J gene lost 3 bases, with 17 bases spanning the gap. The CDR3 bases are TGTGCCACCAGCAGAGATCTGGGCTCTCACCGGGACACTGAAGCTTTCTTT. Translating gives CATSRDLGSHRDTEAFF.

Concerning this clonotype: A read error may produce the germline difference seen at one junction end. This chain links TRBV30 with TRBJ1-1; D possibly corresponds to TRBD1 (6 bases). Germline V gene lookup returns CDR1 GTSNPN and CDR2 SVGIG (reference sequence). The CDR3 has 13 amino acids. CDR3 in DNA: TGCAGCGGAACGACAGGACTGAACACTGAAGCTTTCTTT. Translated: CSGTTGLNTEAFF.

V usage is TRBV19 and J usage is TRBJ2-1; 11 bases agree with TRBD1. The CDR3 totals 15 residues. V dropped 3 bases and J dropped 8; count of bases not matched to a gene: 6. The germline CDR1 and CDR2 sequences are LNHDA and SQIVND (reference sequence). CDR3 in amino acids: CASSIGQGAPHEQFF. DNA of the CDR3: TGTGCCAGTAGTATCGGACAGGGGGCCCCCCATGAGCAGTTCTTC. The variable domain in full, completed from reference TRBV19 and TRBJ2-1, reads DGGITQSPKYLFRKEGQNVTLSCEQNLNHDAMYWYRQDPGQGLRLIYYSQIVNDFQKGDIAEGYSVSREKKESFPLTVTSAQKNPTAFYLCASSIGQGAPHEQFFGPGTRLTVL.

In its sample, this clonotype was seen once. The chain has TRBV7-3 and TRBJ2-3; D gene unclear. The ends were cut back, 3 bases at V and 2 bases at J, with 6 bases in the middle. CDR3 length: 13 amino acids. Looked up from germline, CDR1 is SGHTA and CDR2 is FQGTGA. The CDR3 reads CASSFGYTDTQYF. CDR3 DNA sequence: TGTGCCAGCAGCTTTGGGTACACAGATACGCAGTATTTT.

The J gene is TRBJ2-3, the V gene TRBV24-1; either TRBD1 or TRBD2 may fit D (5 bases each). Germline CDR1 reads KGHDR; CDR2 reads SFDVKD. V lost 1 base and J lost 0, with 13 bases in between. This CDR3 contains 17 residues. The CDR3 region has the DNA TGTGCCACCAGTGATTTTGGTGGGACCCCAAGCACAGATACGCAGTATTTT. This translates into CATSDFGGTPSTDTQYF.

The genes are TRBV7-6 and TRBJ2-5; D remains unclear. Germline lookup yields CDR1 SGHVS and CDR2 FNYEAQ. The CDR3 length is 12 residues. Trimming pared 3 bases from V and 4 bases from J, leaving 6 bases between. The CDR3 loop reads CASSFIVETQYF. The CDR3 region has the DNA TGTGCCAGCAGCTTTATCGTAGAGACCCAGTACTTC.

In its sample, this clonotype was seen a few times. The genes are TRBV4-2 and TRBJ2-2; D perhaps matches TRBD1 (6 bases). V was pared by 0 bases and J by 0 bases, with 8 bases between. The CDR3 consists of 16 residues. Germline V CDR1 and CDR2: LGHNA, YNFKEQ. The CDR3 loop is CASSQDRTANTGELFF. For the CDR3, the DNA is TGTGCCAGCAGCCAAGACCGGACAGCGAACACCGGGGAGCTGTTTTTT.

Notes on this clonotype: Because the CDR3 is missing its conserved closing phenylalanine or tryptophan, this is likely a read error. CDR3 DNA sequence: TGTGCCAGCAGCCCCGGTCGGGGCGAGGCTGGCTACACCCTC. Its translation is CASSPGRGEAGYTL. The chain carries TRBV7-2 and TRBJ1-2, with a weak D call TRBD1 (5 bases). Trimming left V 5 bases short and J 7 bases short, with 17 bases between. Germline V lookup: CDR1 SGHTA, CDR2 FQGNSA. The CDR3 loop spans 14 amino acids.

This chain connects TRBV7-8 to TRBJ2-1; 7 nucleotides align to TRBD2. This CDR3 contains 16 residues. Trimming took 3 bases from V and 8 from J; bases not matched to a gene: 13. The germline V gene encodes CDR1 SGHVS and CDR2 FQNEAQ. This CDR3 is CASSFRLAVDRDEQFF. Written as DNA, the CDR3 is TGTGCCAGCAGCTTCCGACTAGCAGTCGATCGCGATGAGCAGTTCTTC.

This chain's CDR3 is CASSDVGSTEAFF. The CDR3 nucleotides read TGCGCCAGCAGTGATGTTGGGAGCACTGAAGCTTTCTTT. This chain connects TRBV10-1 to TRBJ1-1; D call uncertain. V lost 3 bases and J lost 4, with 9 bases in between. The germline V gene has CDR1 WNHNN and CDR2 SYGVQD (reference sequence). The CDR3 extends over 13 amino acids.

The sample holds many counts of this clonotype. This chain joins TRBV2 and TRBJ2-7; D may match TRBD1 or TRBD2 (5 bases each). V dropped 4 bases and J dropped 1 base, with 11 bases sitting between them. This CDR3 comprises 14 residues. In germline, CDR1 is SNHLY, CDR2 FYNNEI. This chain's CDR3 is CASSVGTASYEQYF. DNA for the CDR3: TGTGCCAGCAGTGTTGGGACGGCTTCCTACGAGCAGTACTTC.

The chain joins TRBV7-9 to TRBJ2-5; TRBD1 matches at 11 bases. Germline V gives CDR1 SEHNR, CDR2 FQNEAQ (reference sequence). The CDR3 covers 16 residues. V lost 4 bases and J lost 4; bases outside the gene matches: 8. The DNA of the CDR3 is TGTGCCAGCAGCTCAAACTCCGGGACAGGGGGAGAGACCCAGTACTTC. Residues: CASSSNSGTGGETQYF.

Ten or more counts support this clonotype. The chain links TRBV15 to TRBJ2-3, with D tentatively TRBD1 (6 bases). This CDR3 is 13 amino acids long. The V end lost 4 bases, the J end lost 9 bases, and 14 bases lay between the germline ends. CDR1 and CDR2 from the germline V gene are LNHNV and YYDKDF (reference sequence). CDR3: CATSTVKRGTQYF. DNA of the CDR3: TGTGCCACCAGCACGGTAAAGAGGGGGACGCAGTATTTT.

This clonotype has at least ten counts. CDR3 protein: CASSLTPSLSEQYF. The CDR3 region has the DNA TGTGCCAGCAGCCTAACTCCCTCCCTTTCCGAGCAGTACTTC. The V call is TRBV7-2, the J call TRBJ2-7; D unresolved. Germline lookup yields CDR1 SGHTA and CDR2 FQGNSA. Between the trimmed V and J ends, which lost 5 bases and 6 bases, there was a span of 17 bases. The CDR3 extends over 14 amino acids.